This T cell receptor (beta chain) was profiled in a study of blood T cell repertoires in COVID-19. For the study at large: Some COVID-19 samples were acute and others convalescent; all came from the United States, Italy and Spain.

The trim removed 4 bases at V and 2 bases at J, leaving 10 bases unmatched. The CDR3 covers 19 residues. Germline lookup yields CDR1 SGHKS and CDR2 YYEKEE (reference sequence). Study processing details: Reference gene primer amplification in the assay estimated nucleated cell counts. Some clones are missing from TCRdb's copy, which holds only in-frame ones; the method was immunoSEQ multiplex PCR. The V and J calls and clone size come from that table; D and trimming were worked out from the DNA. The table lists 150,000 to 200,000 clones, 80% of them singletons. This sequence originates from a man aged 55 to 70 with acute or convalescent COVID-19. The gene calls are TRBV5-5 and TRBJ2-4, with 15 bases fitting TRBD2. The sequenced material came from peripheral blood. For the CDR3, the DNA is TGTGCCAGCAGCATCGCCGGGACTAGCGGGGGGCGGACCAAAAACATTCAGTACTTC. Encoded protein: CASSIAGTSGGRTKNIQYF.